A single sample is the source of the 20 T cell receptor beta chains below, sequenced in a study of blood T cell repertoires in COVID-19 (dated by TCRdb to 2020 to 2022). Library preparation employed the immunoSEQ multiplex PCR assay. Imported from immuneACCESS, the table was reduced by TCRdb to in-frame sequences with V and J called. These copies leave out some clones; in studies compared against another copy, an unresolved V gene accounts for under half, and the cause of the remainder is not known. The sample table lists 250,000 or so clones, 70% to 90% of them with a count of one. Clones ranked in the top ten supply over 4% of the sample. Material for sequencing was PBMCs or T cells enriched from blood (not recorded which). The receptor set was obtained from a woman aged 25-40 years with acute COVID-19.

The chain is built from TRBV29-1 and TRBJ1-5; 10 bases agree with TRBD1. CDR3 length equals 13 residues. Germline-derived CDR1 and CDR2 are SQVTM and ANQGSEA. V was clipped by 6 bases and J by 2 bases; unmatched bases: 1. The CDR3 loop reads CSVGTGGNQPQHF. The CDR3 nucleotides read TGCAGCGTCGGGACAGGGGGCAATCAGCCCCAGCATTTT.

This chain uses TRBV5-1 with TRBJ2-5; 8 bases match TRBD2. J was trimmed by 3 bases and V by 7 bases; bases with no gene match: 11. The CDR3 spans 15 residues. Germline V CDR1 and CDR2: SGHRS, YFSETQ. The CDR3 loop reads CASGQTTSGKETQYF. For the CDR3, the DNA is TGCGCCAGCGGACAAACTACTAGCGGAAAAGAGACCCAGTACTTC.

V usage is TRBV28 and J usage is TRBJ2-3; 12 bases fit TRBD2. Germline V gene data show CDR1 as MDHEN and CDR2 as SYDVKM. Trimming at V came to 4 bases and at J to 5 bases, leaving 4 bases not matched to a gene. The CDR3 is 15 residues long. CDR3 bases: TGTGCCAGCAGTTACGGGACTAGCGGGCTAGATACGCAGTATTTT. Amino acid sequence: CASSYGTSGLDTQYF.

This chain joins TRBV3-1 (or the pseudogene TRBV3-2) and TRBJ2-5; 9 bases fit TRBD1. CDR3 length equals 14 residues. The V segment lost 0 bases and the J segment 7 bases; nucleotides outside the gene matches: 3. Germline CDR1 is LGHDT and CDR2 is YNNKEL (reference sequence). In DNA form, the CDR3 reads TGTGCCAGCAGCCAAGATACGACAGGGGGGACCCAGTACTTC. It is translated as CASSQDTTGGTQYF.

The gene calls are TRBV10-3 and TRBJ1-5; 8 nucleotides align to TRBD1. Per germline, CDR1 ENHRY and CDR2 SYGVKD. This CDR3 is 15 amino acids long. The V and J ends lost 4 bases and 4 bases, in that order; junction bases with no gene match: 6. The CDR3 DNA reads TGTGCCATCAGTGGAGACAGGGGAGAGAATCAGCCCCAGCATTTT. It specifies CAISGDRGENQPQHF.

This chain joins TRBV9 and TRBJ2-1; D is uncertain. Germline CDR1 and CDR2: SGDLS and YYNGEE. This CDR3 spans 12 amino acids. Deletions cut 0 bases from V and 8 bases from J, with 6 bases between. DNA of the CDR3: TGTGCCAGCAGCGTAGGAGGATATGAGCAGTTCTTC. It specifies CASSVGGYEQFF. The entire variable domain, with the rest obtained from reference TRBV9 and TRBJ2-1, is as follows: DSGVTQTPKHLITATGQRVTLRCSPRSGDLSVYWYQQSLDQGLQFLIQYYNGEERAKGNILERFSAQQFPDLHSELNLSSLELGDSALYFCASSVGGYEQFFGPGTRLTVL.

Worth noting for this clone: Other DNA sequences from this sample encode an identical CDR3 as well. The chain has TRBV28 and TRBJ1-3; D gene unclear. V lost 3 bases to trimming and J lost 2 bases, with 5 bases between them. Germline loops: CDR1 MDHEN, CDR2 SYDVKM. There are 13 residues in the CDR3. The CDR3 bases are TGTGCCAGCAGTTTTGGAGCTGGAAACACCATATATTTT. It codes for CASSFGAGNTIYF.

The chain uses TRBV18 and TRBJ2-3; D unresolved. Deletions cut 6 bases from V and 3 bases from J, with 10 bases between. The CDR3 consists of 13 residues. Per germline, CDR1 KGHSH and CDR2 LQKENI. DNA for the CDR3: TGTGCCAGCTCTCCCCGTTTGACAGATACGCAGTATTTT. Its protein is CASSPRLTDTQYF.

V gene TRBV11-2 combines with J gene TRBJ2-7, with 11 bases identical to TRBD2. J lost 3 bases, V lost 4 bases, and 8 bases had no gene match. The V gene's germline CDR1 is SGHAT and CDR2 FQNNGV. This CDR3 has 16 residues. The CDR3 nucleotides read TGTGCCAGCAGCTCCAGCATACTAGCGGGAGTCTACGAGCAGTACTTC. Encoded protein: CASSSSILAGVYEQYF.

The CDR3 spells CASSLGGRVDSPLHF. CDR3 coding DNA: TGTGCCAGCAGTTTAGGGGGCAGGGTGGATTCACCCCTCCACTTT. The rearrangement links TRBV28 to TRBJ1-6; maybe TRBD1 (6 bases). V was clipped by 2 bases and J by 8 bases, with 13 bases between them. The germline V gene has CDR1 MDHEN and CDR2 SYDVKM. The CDR3 runs to 15 residues.

In this sample, this clone turned up once. V usage is TRBV7-2 and J usage is TRBJ2-7, with D possibly TRBD1 on 6 matching bases. Trimming removed 5 bases at V and 4 bases at J, with 9 bases between. CDR1 SGHTA and CDR2 FQGNSA come from the germline V gene. The CDR3 is made up of 12 amino acids. The CDR3 here is CASSPRGYEQYF. The CDR3 DNA reads as TGTGCCAGCAGCCCTAGGGGGTACGAGCAGTACTTC.

The genes are TRBV28 and TRBJ2-7; TRBD2 agrees at 9 bases. Germline values: CDR1 MDHEN, CDR2 SYDVKM. Unmatched junction bases numbered 10, after V lost 5 bases and J lost 2 bases. The CDR3 is made up of 16 amino acids. CDR3 nucleotides: TGTGCCAGCAGTCCTCTTGGGACTAGCTCTCCCTACGAGCAGTACTTC. Protein sequence: CASSPLGTSSPYEQYF.

V and J are TRBV27 and TRBJ2-1; TRBD2 matches at 11 bases. J lost 2 bases, V lost 5 bases, and 14 bases had no gene match. The CDR3 has 19 amino acids. Germline V gene lookup returns CDR1 MNHEY and CDR2 SMNVEV (reference sequence). The CDR3 DNA is TGTGCCAGCAGTCCAGCCATCGGACTAGCGGGTGTTACCTACAATGAGCAGTTCTTC. As protein: CASSPAIGLAGVTYNEQFF.

With regard to this clone: This sample also contains other DNA sequences that code for the same CDR3. The rearrangement uses TRBV2 and TRBJ2-2; 11 nucleotides line up with TRBD1. Germline V lookup: CDR1 SNHLY, CDR2 FYNNEI. The ends lost 6 bases at V and 2 bases at J; junction bases unmatched: 2. This CDR3 region has 15 residues. Written as DNA, the CDR3 is TGTGCCAGCAGCGGACAGGGGGCAAACACCGGGGAGCTGTTTTTT. It codes for CASSGQGANTGELFF.

To note about this clone: The same CDR3 arises from other DNA sequences in this sample as well. This sequence joins TRBV28 and TRBJ2-3; TRBD1 matches at 7 bases. J lost 1 base, V lost 3 bases, and 4 bases had no gene match. The CDR3 sequence is 15 residues long. Germline V lookup: CDR1 MDHEN, CDR2 SYDVKM. As DNA, the CDR3 is TGTGCCAGCAGTTTCCTCGGACAGGGCACAGATACGCAGTATTTT. Amino acid sequence: CASSFLGQGTDTQYF.

J is TRBJ2-7 and V is TRBV24-1; a weak D match, TRBD1 (5 bases). CDR1 and CDR2 (germline): KGHDR, SFDVKD. The CDR3 consists of 14 residues. Between the trimmed V and J ends, which lost 7 bases and 4 bases, there was a span of 16 bases. CDR3 region: CATSQGPPLYEQYF. The CDR3 coding sequence is TGTGCCACCAGCCAGGGTCCCCCGCTTTACGAGCAGTACTTC.

The CDR3, as DNA: TGTGCCAGCAGTTTATTGGGGGCCTTTGGGAATGAGCAGTTCTTC. Amino acid sequence: CASSLLGAFGNEQFF. V gene TRBV28 combines with J gene TRBJ2-1; maybe TRBD1 (6 bases). The CDR3 covers 15 residues. V lost 1 base to trimming and J lost 7 bases, with 14 bases between them. The V gene's germline CDR1 is MDHEN and CDR2 SYDVKM. The whole variable domain, remainder taken from reference TRBV28 and TRBJ2-1, is DVKVTQSSRYLVKRTGEKVFLECVQDMDHENMFWYRQDPGLGLRLIYFSYDVKMKEKGDIPEGYSVSREKKERFSLILESASTNQTSMYLCASSLLGAFGNEQFFGPGTRLTVL.

The chain has TRBV29-1 and TRBJ2-1; a weak D match, TRBD1 (6 bases). V lost 7 bases, J lost 9 bases, and 13 bases lay in between. CDR3 length equals 11 residues. Germline V gene sequence: CDR1 SQVTM, CDR2 ANQGSEA. The CDR3 is CSAFTGSEQFF. CDR3 sequence (DNA): TGCAGCGCCTTTACAGGGAGTGAGCAGTTCTTC.

The V gene is TRBV10-1, the J gene TRBJ1-2, with unresolved D. The V and J ends lost 4 bases and 1 base respectively, with 13 bases between them. CDR1 WNHNN and CDR2 SYGVQD come from the germline V gene (reference sequence). This CDR3 has 15 residues. This CDR3 reads CASSVGVGNNYGYTF. The CDR3 region has the DNA TGCGCCAGCAGTGTGGGCGTCGGAAATAACTATGGCTACACCTTC.

The sample holds one count of this clone. This rearrangement joins TRBV24-1 to TRBJ2-3; 9 bases are shared with TRBD1. The junction had 10 bases not matched to a gene; V was cut back by 4 bases and J by 3 bases. Germline CDR1 and CDR2: KGHDR and SFDVKD. The CDR3 is made up of 17 amino acids. The CDR3 region has the DNA TGTGCCACCAGTGACCCCGGGACAGGGTCGAAGACAGATACGCAGTATTTT. This codes for CATSDPGTGSKTDTQYF.